These 17 T cell receptor beta chains came from one sample sequenced in a study of T-cell reconstitution after alpha-beta-depleted transplantation in children. Unique molecular identifiers were incorporated into the prepared TCRbeta library. TCRdb reanalysed the PCR reads using MiXCR and keeps one entry per CDR3 protein. There are some 200,000 distinct CDR3 sequences in the sample; approximately 9% occur only once, and roughly 6.2% lies in the top ten. Here the sequenced sample was PBMCs from the stem cell graft donor, taken from the stem cell graft. The receptors derive from a human donor who donated a stem cell graft to a child with acute lymphoblastic leukemia.

The chain combines TRBV5-4 with TRBJ2-1; D perhaps matches TRBD2 (6 bases). CDR3 size: 17 residues. V was pared by 0 bases and J by 8 bases, with 21 bases between. Germline V lookup: CDR1 SGHNT, CDR2 YYREEE (reference sequence). The CDR3 loop reads CASSLAGGQGGYYEQFF. As DNA, the CDR3 is TGTGCCAGCAGCTTGGCAGGAGGTCAGGGAGGATACTATGAGCAGTTCTTC.

This clonotype was seen only a few times. This sequence joins TRBV5-1 and TRBJ2-7, with 7 bases that match TRBD2. The CDR3 has 15 amino acids. The ends lost 0 bases at V and 5 bases at J; junction bases unmatched: 8. CDR1 is SGHRS, CDR2 YFSETQ, per germline. CDR3 region: CASSLDQGGGDEQYF. The CDR3 nucleotides read TGCGCCAGCAGCTTGGATCAGGGCGGGGGTGACGAGCAGTACTTC.

V is TRBV20-1 and J is TRBJ2-6; D is unclear. Germline V gene lookup returns CDR1 DFQATT and CDR2 SNEGSKA (reference sequence). V lost 2 bases, J lost 0 bases, and 5 bases lay in between. The CDR3 is 14 residues long. The CDR3 bases are TGCAGTGCTAGACAGGACTCTGGGGCCAACGTCCTGACTTTC. Its protein is CSARQDSGANVLTF.

This clonotype came up many times. The chain uses TRBV10-3 and TRBJ2-7; D may match TRBD1 or TRBD2 (5 bases each). Trimming removed 1 base at V and 0 bases at J, with 13 bases between. The length of the CDR3 is 16 residues. CDR1 is ENHRY and CDR2 is SYGVKD in the germline V gene. The CDR3 DNA is TGTGCCATCAGTGAGTTCGGGACGAAAAGCTCCTACGAGCAGTACTTC. Translated: CAISEFGTKSSYEQYF.

This clonotype showed up many times. The chain carries TRBV6-5 and TRBJ2-3; D may be TRBD2 (6 bases). The CDR3 contains 16 residues. Germline V gives CDR1 MNHEY, CDR2 SVGAGI. Deletions cut 0 bases from V and 2 bases from J, with 12 bases between. In DNA form, the CDR3 reads TGTGCCAGCAGTTACTCCGCTAGCGCCGACACAGATACGCAGTATTTT. It is translated as CASSYSASADTDTQYF.

The J gene is TRBJ1-4, the V gene TRBV5-1; D is unresolved. This CDR3 spans 15 amino acids. CDR1 is SGHRS and CDR2 is YFSETQ in the germline V gene. V lost 0 bases to trimming and J lost 7 bases, with 13 bases between them. The CDR3 spells CASSLVPTSSEKLFF. In nucleotides, the CDR3 is TGCGCCAGCAGCTTGGTGCCAACGTCCAGTGAAAAACTGTTTTTT.

This clonotype occurred a few times. The chain is built from TRBV10-3 and TRBJ2-5, with D maybe TRBD1 (5 bases). Germline V lookup: CDR1 ENHRY, CDR2 SYGVKD. V dropped 0 bases and J dropped 2 bases, with 7 bases sitting between them. CDR3 size: 14 residues. In DNA form, the CDR3 reads TGTGCCATCAGTGAGTCGGGGCTACAAGAGACCCAGTACTTC. This gives the protein CAISESGLQETQYF.

This clonotype was seen only a few times. The chain couples TRBV2 to TRBJ1-2; tentative D call: TRBD1 (5 bases). The V and J ends lost 6 bases and 4 bases respectively, with 18 bases between them. Germline CDR1 reads SNHLY; CDR2 reads FYNNEI. CDR3 length: 15 residues. CDR3 sequence: CASSAAGRKGYGYTF. DNA of the CDR3: TGTGCCAGCAGCGCAGCGGGACGAAAGGGCTATGGCTACACCTTC.

The genes are TRBV10-3 and TRBJ1-2; D uncertain. The CDR3 length is 15 residues. CDR1 and CDR2 (germline): ENHRY, SYGVKD. Trimming cost V 6 bases and J 0 bases, with 14 bases left between them. CDR3 in DNA: TGTGCCATCAGGGCCACCGTGATCTCTAACTATGGCTACACCTTC. This gives the protein CAIRATVISNYGYTF.

The table lists this clonotype with many counts. V usage is TRBV7-9 and J usage is TRBJ2-5; the D gene is possibly TRBD2 (5 bases). CDR1 is SEHNR, CDR2 FQNEAQ, per germline (reference sequence). V was pared by 3 bases and J by 4 bases, with 15 bases between. This CDR3 has 15 amino acids. CDR3 residues: CASSFTPGLPETQYF. The DNA of the CDR3 is TGTGCCAGCAGCTTTACCCCCGGACTCCCAGAGACCCAGTACTTC.

The gene calls are TRBV6-1 and TRBJ1-2; TRBD1 agrees at 7 bases. Trimming took 4 bases from V and 7 from J; bases not matched to a gene: 18. This CDR3 is built from 17 residues. The germline gives CDR1 MNHNS, CDR2 SASEGT. CDR3 protein: CASSVHPPAAGGSGYTF. Here the CDR3 DNA reads TGTGCCAGCAGTGTACATCCTCCTGCGGCAGGGGGTAGTGGCTACACCTTC.

This clonotype was found many times. The rearrangement joins TRBV12-5 to TRBJ1-1, with a weak D call TRBD1 (6 bases). Trimming took off 1 base at V and 5 bases at J, with 20 bases between the two ends. The CDR3 length is 17 residues. The germline gives CDR1 LGHNT, CDR2 FRNRAP. Here the CDR3 DNA reads TGTGCTAGTGGTTTGGGACAGGCCCGGGGGCGCCGAACTGAAGCTTTCTTT. It yields the protein CASGLGQARGRRTEAFF.

The genes are TRBV3-1 and TRBJ1-2, with TRBD1 matching over 9 bases. This CDR3 is 14 amino acids long. V lost 2 bases to trimming and J lost 8 bases; unmatched junction nucleotides: 6. The germline gives CDR1 LGHDT, CDR2 YNNKEL (reference sequence). In DNA form, the CDR3 reads TGTGCCAGCAGCCAAACCACAGGGGGCCGGGGCTACACCTTC. It is translated as CASSQTTGGRGYTF.

V is TRBV6-5 and J is TRBJ1-6, with D uncertain. Germline values: CDR1 MNHEY, CDR2 SVGAGI. The CDR3 contains 14 residues. V gave up 2 bases and J gave up 7 bases, with 9 bases separating them. CDR3 sequence reads: CASSYGQRNSPLHF. CDR3 nucleotide sequence: TGTGCCAGCAGTTACGGCCAGCGCAATTCACCCCTCCACTTT.

This clonotype showed up just a few times. The gene calls are TRBV19 and TRBJ1-1; 7 bases align to TRBD1. J was trimmed by 1 base and V by 3 bases; bases with no gene match: 5. The CDR3 runs 15 residues. Per the germline V gene, CDR1 is LNHDA and CDR2 is SQIVND (reference sequence). The CDR3 DNA is TGTGCCAGTAGTATGACGGGACAGACGAACACTGAAGCTTTCTTT. Translation: CASSMTGQTNTEAFF. Filled out from reference TRBV19 and TRBJ1-1, the complete variable domain reads DGGITQSPKYLFRKEGQNVTLSCEQNLNHDAMYWYRQDPGQGLRLIYYSQIVNDFQKGDIAEGYSVSREKKESFPLTVTSAQKNPTAFYLCASSMTGQTNTEAFFGQGTRLTVV.

The sample holds many counts of this clonotype. This chain uses TRBV4-3 with TRBJ2-5, with 9 nucleotides matching TRBD2. After removal of 7 bases from V and 1 base from J, the junction contained 13 bases not matched to a gene. CDR1 is LGHNA and CDR2 is YSLEER in the germline V gene. This CDR3 has 17 amino acids. The CDR3 DNA follows: TGCGCCAGCACCAGTTCGCTAGCGGGGCCAACCCAAGAGACCCAGTACTTC. Translated: CASTSSLAGPTQETQYF.

The chain recombines TRBV7-2 with TRBJ1-4; D may be TRBD1 (5 bases). There are 14 residues in the CDR3. The ends were cut back, 4 bases at V and 11 bases at J, with 17 bases in the middle. Looked up from germline, CDR1 is SGHTA and CDR2 is FQGNSA. The CDR3, as DNA: TGTGCCAGCAGCTCCCGGGGACCCGCGGAGAAACTGTTTTTT. As protein: CASSSRGPAEKLFF.